This T cell receptor beta chain is drawn from a study of shared clonotypes between healthy human individuals. Turning to the study itself: Ranging from 18 to 49 in age, donors were a couple of women and a few men. The study, taken as a whole, reports: When compared with the clonotypes that were shared by all four sorted-subset donors, the non-shared clonotypes turned out to have lower generation probabilities. Among four donors, 4.5% to 5.5% of naive CD4 clonotypes were found in common.

Sequenced by immunoSEQ multiplex PCR; TCRdb stores in-frame clones only, minus some. In the table there are about 2 million clones, 85% to 95% of which are singletons. Germline V gene lookup returns CDR1 LNHDA and CDR2 SQIVND (reference sequence). The CDR3 loop spans 15 amino acids. J lost 1 base, V lost 3 bases, and 4 bases had no gene match. About this clone itself: What it binds is not known.

This TCR came from a man aged 18 to 29 in good health. This chain connects TRBV19 to TRBJ2-7, with TRBD1 matching over 9 bases. The sequenced material came from naive CD4+ T cells sorted from blood. Subset described: CD45RA+ positively selected. CDR3 loop: CASSISTGGSYEQYF. In DNA form, the CDR3 reads TGTGCCAGTAGTATCTCGACAGGGGGGTCCTACGAGCAGTACTTC.